This T cell receptor beta chain was identified during a study of T cells after yellow fever vaccination. This clonotype was picked up a small number of times. Antigen: not known. From the 5' RACE reads, TCRdb called clonotypes with MiXCR, one entry per CDR3 protein. The data show a few hundred thousand distinct CDR3 sequences, 15% to 20% seen once. Germline CDR1 and CDR2: LGHDT and YNNKEL (reference sequence). V lost 2 bases, J lost 8 bases, and 23 bases lay in between. CDR3 size: 17 residues. Study results and caveats: Subsequent to the booster, the majority of primary-vaccination clones reappeared (around 96% CD4, 88% CD8).

Sample: PBMCs, taken 15 days after the yellow fever booster vaccination. This sequence originates from a young man who received the YFV17D yellow fever vaccine. The chain uses TRBV3-1 and TRBJ2-3; perhaps TRBD2 as D (6 bases). DNA of the CDR3: TGTGCCAGCAGCCAAAGGGAGGCTAGCCTCGGTGGGGGTACGCAGTATTTT. Translating it yields CASSQREASLGGGTQYF.